This T cell receptor beta chain appears in the sequencing data of a study of shared clonotypes between healthy human individuals. Whole-study results and caveats: The study sampled only blood, and tissue repertoires likely differ. Donor scarcity curtailed the genetic and exposure-history diversity represented herein.

The study enrolled healthy HIV-negative adults without recent acute infections or vaccinations as donors. Naive CD45RA+ and memory CD45RA-negative subsets were split from CD4+ cells. This CDR3 has 14 residues. V was trimmed by 3 bases and J by 7 bases, leaving 13 bases between them. Germline values: CDR1 LGHNT, CDR2 FRNRAP. For this clone: The antigen remains unidentified.

TCRdb's table, derived via immunoSEQ multiplex PCR, lists solely in-frame clones and lacks some. The sample contains approximately 2,000,000 clones, under 95% of which appear only once. Sequenced material: naive CD4+ T cells from PBMCs. Described subset: CD45RA+ positively selected. The genes are TRBV12-5 and TRBJ2-1; D is possibly TRBD2 (6 bases). The TCR sequence derives from a man between 18 and 29 years old in good health. Some clones in this sample may be carry-over from other donors' samples. The CDR3 protein is CASGFFGGINEQFF. CDR3 DNA: TGTGCTAGTGGTTTTTTCGGCGGGATAAATGAGCAGTTCTTC.